These 26 T cell receptor beta chains were sequenced from one sample in a study of cytomegalovirus exposure and HLA in healthy donors. The study ran its PCR with 60 Vbeta and 13 Jbeta primers. Generated by immunoSEQ multiplex PCR, the TCRdb table keeps only in-frame clones and is missing some. This sample has some 90,000 clones, with about three quarters found just once. Sequenced: PBMCs. These receptors were taken from a man between 35 and 55 years old in good health and CMV-seronegative.

V gene TRBV28 combines with J gene TRBJ1-1; possibly TRBD1 for D (5 bases). The CDR3 is 15 residues long. V gave up 5 bases and J gave up 4 bases, with 17 bases separating them. CDR1 and CDR2 from the germline V gene are MDHEN and SYDVKM. The DNA of the CDR3 is TGTGCCAGCAGTACAATTTCAGGGCTCGTCACTGAAGCTTTCTTT. This sequence encodes CASSTISGLVTEAFF.

This clone has only one observation. This chain uses TRBV6-1 with TRBJ1-1; D unclear. Trimming removed 6 bases at V and 0 bases at J, with 11 bases between. In germline, CDR1 is MNHNS, CDR2 SASEGT. This CDR3 spans 14 amino acids. The CDR3 reads CASRVGDMNTEAFF. The DNA for the CDR3 is TGTGCCAGCAGGGTCGGGGATATGAACACTGAAGCTTTCTTT.

The chain recombines TRBV6-9 with TRBJ2-5, with a possible D match to TRBD1 (5 bases). The CDR3 extends over 14 amino acids. The germline V gene has CDR1 MNHGY and CDR2 SVAAGI. Trimming left V 4 bases short and J 5 bases short, with 14 bases between. This CDR3 reads CASSWGQGYETQYF. CDR3 DNA: TGTGCCAGCAGTTGGGGTCAGGGTTATGAGACCCAGTACTTC.

The rearrangement links TRBV6-5 to TRBJ2-5, with a tentative D call TRBD1 (6 bases). Germline CDR1 reads MNHEY; CDR2 reads SVGAGI. The CDR3 is made up of 15 amino acids. The V gene lost 2 bases and the J gene lost 7 bases, with 17 bases spanning the gap. CDR3 amino acids: CASSYTKQGWGTQYF. Here the CDR3 DNA reads TGTGCCAGCAGTTACACGAAACAGGGTTGGGGGACCCAGTACTTC.

This sequence joins TRBV5-4 and TRBJ2-2, with 8 bases fitting TRBD1. The germline V gene encodes CDR1 SGHNT and CDR2 YYREEE (reference sequence). The CDR3 contains 15 residues. Unmatched junction bases numbered 3, after V lost 4 bases and J lost 1 base. The CDR3 DNA is TGTGCCAGCAGCCGTGGACAGGGGAACACCGGGGAGCTGTTTTTT. Residues: CASSRGQGNTGELFF.

V and J are TRBV7-9 and TRBJ2-1; 8 bases match TRBD2. Germline trimming cut 5 bases from V and 6 bases from J; bases unmatched to any gene: 6. The CDR3 runs to 14 residues. Germline V gene data show CDR1 as SEHNR and CDR2 as FQNEAQ (reference sequence). CDR3 sequence reads: CASSPSGTSNEQFF. CDR3 nucleotide sequence: TGTGCCAGCAGCCCATCTGGGACTAGCAATGAGCAGTTCTTC. The full variable domain, its missing parts supplied by reference TRBV7-9 and TRBJ2-1, is DTGVSQNPRHKITKRGQNVTFRCDPISEHNRLYWYRQTLGQGPEFLTYFQNEAQLEKSRLLSDRFSAERPKGSFSTLEIQRTEQGDSAMYLCASSPSGTSNEQFFGPGTRLTVL.

This clone has a handful of counts. The gene calls are TRBV5-6 and TRBJ1-5; D gene uncertain. The CDR3 length is 14 residues. CDR1 is SGHDT and CDR2 is YYEEEE in the germline V gene. With 4 bases removed from V and 2 bases from J, the gap between germline ends came to 10 bases. CDR3 DNA sequence: TGTGCCAGCAGCGCGGGCTCGGGCAATCAGCCCCAGCATTTT. It codes for CASSAGSGNQPQHF.

This chain uses TRBV5-8 with TRBJ2-6, with D tentatively TRBD1 (6 bases). CDR1 and CDR2 from the germline V gene are SGHTS and YDEGEE. There are 15 residues in the CDR3. V lost 6 bases and J 3 bases, leaving 13 bases between the germline ends. CDR3: CASTPTGRGANVLTF. The CDR3 nucleotides read TGTGCCAGCACCCCTACAGGGCGTGGGGCCAACGTCCTGACTTTC.

This chain uses TRBV7-2 with TRBJ2-5, with 8 nucleotides matching TRBD1. Germline values: CDR1 SGHTA, CDR2 FQGNSA. The V gene end was trimmed by 5 bases and the J gene end by 4 bases; junction bases not matched to a gene: 6. The CDR3 is 14 residues long. The CDR3 nucleotides are TGTGCCAGCAGCCAAAGGACAGGGTCAGAGACCCAGTACTTC. Protein sequence: CASSQRTGSETQYF. Full variable domain (missing parts from reference TRBV7-2 and TRBJ2-5): GAGVSQSPSNKVTEKGKDVELRCDPISGHTALYWYRQSLGQGLEFLIYFQGNSAPDKSGLPSDRFSAERTGGSVSTLTIQRTQQEDSAVYLCASSQRTGSETQYFGPGTRLLVL.

The J gene is TRBJ2-1, the V gene TRBV5-4; D not certain. Germline-derived CDR1 and CDR2 are SGHNT and YYREEE (reference sequence). This CDR3 spans 11 amino acids. Deletions cut 3 bases from V and 9 bases from J, with 7 bases between. This CDR3 is CASSYRREQFF. Written as DNA, the CDR3 is TGTGCCAGCAGCTACAGACGTGAGCAGTTCTTC.

The V gene is TRBV5-1, the J gene TRBJ2-5, with a tentative D call TRBD2 (5 bases). The CDR3 is 15 amino acids. Germline V gives CDR1 SGHRS, CDR2 YFSETQ. V dropped 0 bases and J dropped 5 bases, with 14 bases sitting between them. CDR3 in amino acids: CASSLGLARGETQYF. The CDR3 DNA reads as TGCGCCAGCAGCTTGGGGCTAGCCCGGGGTGAGACCCAGTACTTC.

CDR3 coding DNA: TGTGCCAGCAGTAGAGGAACGGCAAACTACGAGCAGTACTTC. As protein: CASSRGTANYEQYF. This chain connects TRBV25-1 to TRBJ2-7; D remains unclear. V dropped 5 bases and J dropped 3 bases, with 14 bases sitting between them. The CDR3 is 14 amino acids. Germline CDR1 is MGHDK and CDR2 is SYGVNS.

This chain uses TRBV19 with TRBJ2-1; 7 bases align to TRBD1. V trimming: 10 bases; J trimming: 6 bases; junction bases outside the gene matches: 3. The CDR3 consists of 11 residues. Per the germline V gene, CDR1 is LNHDA and CDR2 is SQIVND (reference sequence). In nucleotides, the CDR3 is TGTGCCACCAGGGGGATCAATGAGCAGTTCTTC. It specifies CATRGINEQFF.

The chain joins TRBV10-3 to TRBJ1-3, with a weak D call TRBD1 (5 bases). Germline V gives CDR1 ENHRY, CDR2 SYGVKD. Trimming cost V 0 bases and J 2 bases, with 11 bases left between them. The CDR3 length is 16 residues. The CDR3 reads CAISESIRVAGNTIYF. DNA of the CDR3: TGTGCCATCAGTGAGTCGATCAGGGTTGCTGGAAACACCATATATTTT.

This sequence joins TRBV15 and TRBJ2-3; no clear D. The ends were cut back, 0 bases at V and 5 bases at J, with 18 bases in the middle. CDR1 and CDR2 from the germline V gene are LNHNV and YYDKDF (reference sequence). The CDR3 has 17 residues. The CDR3 sequence: CATSRDLLVQQGDTQYF. Written as DNA, the CDR3 is TGTGCCACCAGCAGAGATCTATTAGTACAGCAAGGAGATACGCAGTATTTT.

The chain has TRBV7-9 and TRBJ2-5; D might be TRBD1 (6 bases). Matching the DNA end better, TRBJ2-7 makes the J call doubtful. This CDR3 is 16 amino acids long. Germline V gives CDR1 SEHNR, CDR2 FQNEAQ (reference sequence). The CDR3 sequence is CASSLALGTFINEQYF. CDR3 DNA: TGTGCCAGCAGCTTAGCGCTGGGGACATTTATCAACGAGCAGTACTTC.

This chain connects TRBV6-5 to TRBJ1-2; 11 nucleotides agree with TRBD1. CDR3 length: 16 residues. Looked up from germline, CDR1 is MNHEY and CDR2 is SVGAGI. Trimming cost V 2 bases and J 5 bases; bases outside gene matches: 7. The CDR3 DNA is TGTGCCAGCAGTTACACACGGACAGGGGGCGCATATGGCTACACCTTC. It codes for CASSYTRTGGAYGYTF.

About this clone: Other DNA sequences in the sample encode the same CDR3. The chain has TRBV2 and TRBJ2-7; D not certain. This CDR3 contains 13 residues. V was trimmed by 5 bases and J by 3 bases, leaving 11 bases between them. Germline CDR1 SNHLY, CDR2 FYNNEI. The CDR3 spells CASSLGANYEQYF. Written as DNA, the CDR3 is TGTGCCAGCAGTCTAGGAGCCAACTACGAGCAGTACTTC.

The chain carries TRBV7-9 and TRBJ1-1, with TRBD1 matching over 7 bases. Trimming cost V 5 bases and J 1 base; bases outside gene matches: 4. Germline CDR1 reads SEHNR; CDR2 reads FQNEAQ (reference sequence). This CDR3 has 14 amino acids. CDR3 protein: CASSGQERNTEAFF. The DNA of the CDR3 is TGTGCCAGCAGCGGACAGGAGAGGAACACTGAAGCTTTCTTT.

The chain is built from TRBV6-1 and TRBJ2-7; 10 bases are a match to TRBD2. CDR3 size: 13 residues. Germline loops: CDR1 MNHNS, CDR2 SASEGT. The ends lost 7 bases at V and 2 bases at J; junction bases unmatched: 2. CDR3 amino acids: CASNSGGTYEQYF. CDR3 coding DNA: TGTGCCAGCAATAGCGGGGGGACCTACGAGCAGTACTTC.

The rearrangement uses TRBV15 and TRBJ2-2; 10 bases agree with TRBD1. The CDR3 covers 17 residues. Germline CDR1 is LNHNV and CDR2 is YYDKDF (reference sequence). V trimming: 3 bases; J trimming: 4 bases; junction bases outside the gene matches: 8. The CDR3 here is CATSSEVGTGVTGELFF. The CDR3 nucleotides are TGTGCCACCAGCAGTGAGGTCGGGACAGGGGTCACCGGGGAGCTGTTTTTT. The full variable domain, completed using reference TRBV15 and TRBJ2-2, is DAMVIQNPRYQVTQFGKPVTLSCSQTLNHNVMYWYQQKSSQAPKLLFHYYDKDFNNEADTPDNFQSRRPNTSFCFLDIRSPGLGDTAMYLCATSSEVGTGVTGELFFGEGSRLTVL.

This chain connects TRBV27 to TRBJ2-7; the D is unclear. CDR3 length: 14 residues. V lost 0 bases and J lost 1, with 7 bases in between. Germline values: CDR1 MNHEY, CDR2 SMNVEV (reference sequence). The CDR3 here is CASSLSYSSYEQYF. The CDR3, as DNA: TGTGCCAGCAGTTTATCGTACAGTTCCTACGAGCAGTACTTC.

The chain is built from TRBV11-2 and TRBJ1-1; 9 nucleotides align to TRBD1. J gave up 2 bases and V 4 bases, and 2 bases lay outside the gene matches. In germline, CDR1 is SGHAT, CDR2 FQNNGV. The CDR3 sequence is 14 residues long. CDR3 in amino acids: CASSWGQGNTEAFF. CDR3 DNA sequence: TGTGCCAGCAGCTGGGGACAGGGAAACACTGAAGCTTTCTTT.

The J gene is TRBJ1-1, the V gene TRBV29-1; TRBD1 agrees at 7 bases. Per germline, CDR1 SQVTM and CDR2 ANQGSEA. There are 15 residues in the CDR3. The J segment lost 3 bases and the V segment lost 7 bases, leaving 14 bases of the junction unmatched. CDR3 DNA: TGCAGCGCCGATCGCCGGACAGGTAAGGACACTGAAGCTTTCTTT. Protein product: CSADRRTGKDTEAFF.

This rearrangement joins TRBV18 to TRBJ2-3; possibly TRBD2 for D (6 bases). Trimming removed 2 bases at V and 0 bases at J, with 9 bases between. The germline gives CDR1 KGHSH, CDR2 LQKENI. This CDR3 is 15 amino acids long. The CDR3 protein is CASSPVAASTDTQYF. Here the CDR3 DNA reads TGTGCCAGCTCACCAGTAGCGGCTAGCACAGATACGCAGTATTTT.

This chain connects TRBV11-3 to TRBJ2-5; TRBD2 matches 10 bases. Per germline, CDR1 SGHNT and CDR2 YENEEA. The trim removed 1 base at V and 3 bases at J, leaving 11 bases unmatched. There are 18 residues in the CDR3. This chain's CDR3 is CASSLGVGAGGSEETQYF. The CDR3, as DNA: TGTGCCAGCAGCTTAGGGGTCGGAGCGGGGGGGTCGGAAGAGACCCAGTACTTC.